This T cell receptor beta chain was documented in a study of T cells in localized non-small cell lung cancer. Sequencing was performed with immunoSEQ multiplex PCR; in TCRdb, only in-frame clones are kept and a portion is missing. Of about 59,000 clones listed, 80% to 90% are singletons. Trimming removed 3 bases from V and 3 bases from J, with 17 bases in between. CDR1 and CDR2 (germline): MDHEN, SYDVKM. The CDR3 loop spans 17 amino acids. The sequence derives from a man aged 40 to 69 with stage I squamous cell lung carcinoma. This chain connects TRBV28 to TRBJ2-2; D may be TRBD1 (6 bases). This material consisted of peripheral blood, taken before any cancer treatment. Written as DNA, the CDR3 is TGTGCCAGCAGTTTTCTAAGGGGGAAAGGGGACACCGGGGAGCTGTTTTTT. This codes for CASSFLRGKGDTGELFF.